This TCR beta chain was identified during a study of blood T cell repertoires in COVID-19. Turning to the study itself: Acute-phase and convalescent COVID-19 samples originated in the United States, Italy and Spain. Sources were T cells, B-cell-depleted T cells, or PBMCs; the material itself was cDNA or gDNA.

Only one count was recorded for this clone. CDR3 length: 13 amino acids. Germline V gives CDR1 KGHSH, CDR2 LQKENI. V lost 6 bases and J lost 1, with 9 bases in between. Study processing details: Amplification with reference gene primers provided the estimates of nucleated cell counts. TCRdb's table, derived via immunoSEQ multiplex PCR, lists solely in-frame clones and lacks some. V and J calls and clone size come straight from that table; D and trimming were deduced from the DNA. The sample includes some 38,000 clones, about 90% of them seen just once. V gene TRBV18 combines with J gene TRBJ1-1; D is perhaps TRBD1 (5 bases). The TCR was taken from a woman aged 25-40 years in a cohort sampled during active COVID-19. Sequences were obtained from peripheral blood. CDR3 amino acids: CASSPGGNTEAFF. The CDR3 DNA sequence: TGTGCCAGCTCGCCCGGGGGGAACACTGAAGCTTTCTTT.